These T cell receptor beta chains were read from a single sample in a study of shared T cell receptors in the human thymus. Libraries were prepared by immunoSEQ multiplex PCR; TCRdb keeps only in-frame clonotypes and omits some of them. The sample includes hundreds of thousands of clones, 70% to 90% of them seen just once. Separately, the same data were catalogued under a study of human thymus T cells.

Material for sequencing was thymocytes. The source is a girl less than two years old with a congenital heart defect. Both conserved end residues are part of each CDR3. Each record gives: J gene, clone size, V gene, D gene, CDR3 DNA, CDR3 protein. The D gene is left open where the match is weak. Size values are once, few and many counts, or a class for expanded clones, and some rows have none.

J: TRBJ1-1; size: NA; V: TRBV5-6; D: TRBD1; DNA: TGTGCCAGCAGATGGGGACAGGACACTGAAGCTTTCTTT; CDR3: CASRWGQDTEAFF
J: TRBJ2-3; size: NA; V: TRBV7-6; D: NA; DNA: TGTGCCAGCAGCTCCTCCCTTTACAGAGACACAGATACGCAGTATTTT; CDR3: CASSSSLYRDTDTQYF
J: TRBJ1-2; size: NA; V: TRBV11-2; D: NA; DNA: TGTGCCAGCAACCCACCGACTGTGTATGGCTACACCTTC; CDR3: CASNPPTVYGYTF
J: TRBJ1-1; size: NA; V: TRBV5-1; D: TRBD1; DNA: TGCGCCAGCAGCAACTCCCCGGACAGGCGAAGGGGGACTGAAGCTTTCTTT; CDR3: CASSNSPDRRRGTEAFF
J: TRBJ2-7; size: NA; V: TRBV4-3; D: TRBD1; DNA: TGCGCCAGCAGCCAGAAGGGGCAGGGGGATTGCGAGCAGTACTTC; CDR3: CASSQKGQGDCEQYF
J: TRBJ1-2; size: NA; V: TRBV20-1; D: NA; DNA: TGCAGTGCTAGCATCTATGGCTACACCTTC; CDR3: CSASIYGYTF
J: TRBJ1-2; size: NA; V: TRBV19; D: TRBD1; DNA: TGTGCCAGTACTGGATTCGATAACAGGGGAATCCTGGGCTACACCTTC; CDR3: CASTGFDNRGILGYTF
J: TRBJ1-2; size: once; V: TRBV10-2; D: TRBD1; DNA: TGCGCCAGCAGTTCTACAGGGGATGGCTACACCTTC; CDR3: CASSSTGDGYTF
J: TRBJ2-1; size: few; V: TRBV5-1; D: TRBD2; DNA: TGCGCCAGCAGCTTTAGCGGGGGAGAATACAATGAGCAGTTCTTC; CDR3: CASSFSGGEYNEQFF
J: TRBJ1-2; size: NA; V: TRBV30; D: TRBD1; DNA: TGTGCCTGGAGTCCCAGGGGGGTCTATGGCTACACCTTC; CDR3: CAWSPRGVYGYTF
J: TRBJ1-1; size: once; V: TRBV6-5; D: TRBD1; DNA: TGTGCCAGCAGCCAGACAGGGAGTCCCAACACTGAAGCTTTCTTT; CDR3: CASSQTGSPNTEAFF
J: TRBJ1-2; size: NA; V: TRBV6-1; D: NA; DNA: TGTGCCACCGGTGACGGTCGGTCCTTC; CDR3: CATGDGRSF
J: TRBJ1-3; size: NA; V: TRBV15; D: NA; DNA: TGTGCCACCAGCAGACACCCCCAGGGTGTTACTGGAAACACCATATATTTT; CDR3: CATSRHPQGVTGNTIYF
J: TRBJ1-6; size: NA; V: TRBV10-2; D: NA; DNA: TGCGCCAGAAGTGTGGGGCCCACCTATAATTCACCCCTCCACTTT; CDR3: CARSVGPTYNSPLHF
J: TRBJ1-6; size: NA; V: TRBV2; D: NA; DNA: TGTGCCAGTTCTCGAAAAGGGAGGGTAGGCTCACCCCTCCACTTT; CDR3: CASSRKGRVGSPLHF
J: TRBJ1-5; size: NA; V: TRBV5-6; D: NA; DNA: TGTGCCAGCAGCTTTGGAGTTTCGCGCAATCAGCCCCAGCATTTT; CDR3: CASSFGVSRNQPQHF
J: TRBJ1-5; size: NA; V: TRBV4-2; D: NA; DNA: TGTGCCAGCAGCCAAATTCGAGGGGGACGGCCCCAGCATTTT; CDR3: CASSQIRGGRPQHF
J: TRBJ1-2; size: NA; V: TRBV10-2; D: NA; DNA: TGCGCCAGCCTGACGGACAGTCGCTATGGCTACACCTTC; CDR3: CASLTDSRYGYTF
J: TRBJ2-5; size: NA; V: TRBV14; D: NA; DNA: TGTGCCAGCAGCTCTCTGAGGAGGAAAGAGACCCAGTACTTC; CDR3: CASSSLRRKETQYF
J: TRBJ1-5; size: NA; V: TRBV10-3; D: NA; DNA: TGTGCCATCACAGCGCGTGAGAATCAGCCCCAGCATTTT; CDR3: CAITARENQPQHF
J: TRBJ2-2; size: NA; V: TRBV10-1; D: NA; DNA: TGCGCCAGCAGTGTAGCAGCGGACGGATTTCACACCGGGGAGCTGTTTTTT; CDR3: CASSVAADGFHTGELFF
J: TRBJ1-2; size: NA; V: TRBV5-1; D: TRBD1; DNA: TGCGCCAGCAGCTTGGCTTTTCGCAGGGGGCATTTCTCCTACACCTTC; CDR3: CASSLAFRRGHFSYTF
J: TRBJ1-2; size: NA; V: TRBV29-1; D: NA; DNA: TGCAGCGTTGTAAACACTACATATGGCTACACCTTC; CDR3: CSVVNTTYGYTF
J: TRBJ1-1; size: few; V: TRBV28; D: NA; DNA: TGTGCCAGCAGTTTACGAGGGGGAAGGAATGTCACTGAAGCTTTCTTT; CDR3: CASSLRGGRNVTEAFF
J: TRBJ2-5; size: NA; V: TRBV4-3; D: TRBD2; DNA: TGCGCCAGCAGCCAAGATGGTTTGAGCGGGGGGGCGAGTGAGACCCAGTACTTC; CDR3: CASSQDGLSGGASETQYF
J: TRBJ1-2; size: NA; V: TRBV18; D: TRBD1; DNA: TGTGCCAGCTCACCTTACCTGGGACAGAACTATGGCTACACCTTC; CDR3: CASSPYLGQNYGYTF
J: TRBJ2-7; size: NA; V: TRBV7-2; D: TRBD1; DNA: TGTGCCAGCAGCTGCCGGGACAGGGAAACCTCCTACGAGCAGTACTTC; CDR3: CASSCRDRETSYEQYF